The 5 T cell receptor beta chains below all came from one sample that was sequenced in a study of shared clonotypes between healthy human individuals (dated by TCRdb to between 2020 and 2021). Library preparation used the immunoSEQ multiplex PCR assay. TCRdb carries this immuneACCESS record with in-frame sequences only. Its versions omit some clonotypes, under half of them owing to an unresolved V gene in the studies checked, with the rest unexplained. The sample table contains more than 900,000 clones; only one count was recorded for 75% to 85% of them. The ten largest clones take up 0.6% to 0.7% of the sample. The sequenced material came from memory CD4+ T cells from PBMCs. The cell subset or site label, as the study defines it: CD45RA-negative fraction. The source of these receptors is a man younger than 35 in good health. Some clones in this sample may be carry-over from other donors' samples.

The rearrangement joins TRBV5-1 to TRBJ1-5; D remains ambiguous. Germline CDR1 and CDR2: SGHRS and YFSETQ. The CDR3 runs 17 residues. V lost 2 bases, J lost 1 base, and 16 bases lay in between. In nucleotides, the CDR3 is TGCGCCAGCAGCTTAGGACCTCGGGCTGTGAGCAATCAGCCCCAGCATTTT. This translates into CASSLGPRAVSNQPQHF.

The chain couples TRBV6-1 to TRBJ2-3; D is unclear. Germline values: CDR1 MNHNS, CDR2 SASEGT. This CDR3 is 12 amino acids long. The ends were cut back, 7 bases at V and 6 bases at J, with 11 bases in the middle. This chain's CDR3 is CASKVEGDTQYF. DNA of the CDR3: TGTGCCAGCAAGGTAGAAGGGGATACGCAGTATTTT.

This clone appeared a few times. The V and J genes are TRBV5-4 and TRBJ1-2; TRBD1 is a possible D gene (6 bases). Trimming took 10 bases from V and 6 from J, leaving 13 bases between them. Per germline, CDR1 SGHNT and CDR2 YYREEE (reference sequence). The CDR3 contains 11 residues. The CDR3, as DNA: TGTGCCGTACTAGCAGGGGATGGCTACACCTTC. Translating gives CAVLAGDGYTF.

The chain employs TRBV30 and TRBJ1-6; D call uncertain. The CDR3 covers 14 residues. Germline V gene sequence: CDR1 GTSNPN, CDR2 SVGIG (reference sequence). V lost 0 bases and J lost 4, with 7 bases in between. The CDR3 here is CAWSVTKYNSPLHF. The DNA for the CDR3 is TGTGCCTGGAGTGTAACCAAATATAATTCACCCCTCCACTTT.

Of note for this clone: The same CDR3 arises from other DNA sequences in this sample as well. The gene calls are TRBV29-1 and TRBJ2-1; no firm D call. This CDR3 spans 13 amino acids. V dropped 6 bases and J dropped 0 bases, with 9 bases sitting between them. In germline, CDR1 is SQVTM, CDR2 ANQGSEA. The DNA for the CDR3 is TGCAGCGTGGGGAAAAGCTCCTACAATGAGCAGTTCTTC. This gives the protein CSVGKSSYNEQFF.